A selection of T cell receptor beta chains follows, all from one sample in a study of chemoradiotherapy in HPV16-positive cancers. TCRdb's table, derived via immunoSEQ multiplex PCR, lists solely in-frame clones and lacks some. The data show approximately 20,000 clones, with approximately 86% seen just once and 3.5% to 6% held by the top ten. This material consisted of blood, taken from a patient who underwent chemoradiotherapy. These receptor sequences come from a human donor with HPV-associated anogenital cancer. Both conserved end residues are part of each CDR3. The order of the fields is V gene, J gene, clone size, D gene, CDR3 DNA, CDR3 protein. D genes are given only for firm matches. Expanded clones get a size class; other rows say once, few or many, or leave the size out.

>TRBV15|TRBJ1-2|-|-
TGTGCCACCAGCAGAGGTTACGGGAGCTATGGCTACACCTTC
CATSRGYGSYGYTF
>TRBV6-5|TRBJ2-1|-|-
TGTGCCAGCAGTTTGGGGTATGAGCAGTTCTTC
CASSLGYEQFF
>TRBV7-3|TRBJ2-1|-|TRBD2
TGTGCCAGCAGCTTTTCCGGGACTACCAATGAGCAGTTCTTC
CASSFSGTTNEQFF
>TRBV10-2|TRBJ1-5|-|TRBD1
TGCGCCAGCAGTGAAGGGACAGCGAATCAGCCCCAGCATTTT
CASSEGTANQPQHF
>TRBV6-1|TRBJ1-2|-|-
TGTGCCAGCAGTGAATGGGCAGCCCCTGACTATGGCTACACCTTC
CASSEWAAPDYGYTF
>TRBV5-4|TRBJ1-1|-|TRBD1
TGTGCCAGCAGCTCGCCGGACAGGGCCAACACTGAAGCTTTCTTT
CASSSPDRANTEAFF
>TRBV7-8|TRBJ1-3|-|-
TGTGCCAGCAGCCCGACAGTACACTCTGGAAACACCATATATTTT
CASSPTVHSGNTIYF
>TRBV11-3|TRBJ2-3|-|TRBD2
TGTGCCAGCAGCTTAAGGTTCTTAGCGGGGGCCACAGATACGCAGTATTTT
CASSLRFLAGATDTQYF
>TRBV7-2|TRBJ1-2|-|-
TGTGCCAGCAGCTTAGAAGGATGGCCAGGGATGAACTATGGCTACACCTTC
CASSLEGWPGMNYGYTF
>TRBV7-8|TRBJ2-7|-|-
TGTGCCAGCAGCTACGGGGACTACGAGCAGTACTTC
CASSYGDYEQYF
>TRBV4-2|TRBJ1-2|-|-
TGTGCCAGCACCTTATCATTAACCGGGACAACCAACCCCTATGGCTACACCTTC
CASTLSLTGTTNPYGYTF
>TRBV5-6|TRBJ2-5|-|TRBD2
TGTGCCAGCAGCCTCGGGCTAGCGGGGGAGACCCAGTACTTC
CASSLGLAGETQYF
>TRBV7-9|TRBJ1-4|-|-
TGTGCCAGCAGCTTAGCGGAGGCAGCGGAAAAACTGTTTTTT
CASSLAEAAEKLFF
>TRBV27|TRBJ1-5|-|-
TGTGCCAGCAGTTCGGTAGGTCAGCCCCAGCATTTT
CASSSVGQPQHF
>TRBV15|TRBJ1-5|-|-
TGTGCCACCAGCAGATCCCCTGACAGCCAAGGGGGGATAAATCAGCCCCAGCATTTT
CATSRSPDSQGGINQPQHF
>TRBV7-8|TRBJ2-5|few|TRBD1
TGTGCCAGCAGCTTGGACAGGAGAGAGACCCAGTACTTC
CASSLDRRETQYF
>TRBV6-5|TRBJ2-7|once|-
TGTGCCAGCAGGCGCCCCGGTTCCTACGAGCAGTACTTC
CASRRPGSYEQYF
>TRBV9|TRBJ2-1|-|TRBD2
TGTGCCAGCAGCCCCCGGGGGGGTAGCTCCTACAATGAGCAGTTCTTC
CASSPRGGSSYNEQFF
>TRBV7-8|TRBJ2-7|-|-
TGTGCCAGCAGCCTGCGGCCGGGGCAGGGGACTCACGAGCAGTACTTC
CASSLRPGQGTHEQYF
>TRBV4-3|TRBJ2-3|once|TRBD2
TGCGCCAGCAGCCTCGGGAGGCAGGGCAGGCAAGATACGCAGTATTTT
CASSLGRQGRQDTQYF